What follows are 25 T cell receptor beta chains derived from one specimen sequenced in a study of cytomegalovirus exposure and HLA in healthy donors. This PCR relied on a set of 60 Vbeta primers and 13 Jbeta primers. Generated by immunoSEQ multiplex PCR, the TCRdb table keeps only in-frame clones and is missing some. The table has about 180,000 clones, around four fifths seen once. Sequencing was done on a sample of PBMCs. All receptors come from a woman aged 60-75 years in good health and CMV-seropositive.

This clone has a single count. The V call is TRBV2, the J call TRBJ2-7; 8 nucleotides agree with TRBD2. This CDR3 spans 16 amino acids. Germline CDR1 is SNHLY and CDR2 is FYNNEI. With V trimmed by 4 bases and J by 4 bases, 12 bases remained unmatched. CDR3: CASSGVGLAGSYEQYF. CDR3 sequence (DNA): TGTGCCAGCAGTGGTGTAGGGCTAGCGGGCTCTTACGAGCAGTACTTC.

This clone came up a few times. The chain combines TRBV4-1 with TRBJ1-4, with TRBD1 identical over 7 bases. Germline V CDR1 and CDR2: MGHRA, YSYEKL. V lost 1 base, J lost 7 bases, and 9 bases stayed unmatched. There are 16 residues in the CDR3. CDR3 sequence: CASSQVVTGRGEKLFF. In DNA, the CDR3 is TGCGCCAGCAGCCAAGTTGTGACAGGGCGAGGTGAAAAACTGTTTTTT.

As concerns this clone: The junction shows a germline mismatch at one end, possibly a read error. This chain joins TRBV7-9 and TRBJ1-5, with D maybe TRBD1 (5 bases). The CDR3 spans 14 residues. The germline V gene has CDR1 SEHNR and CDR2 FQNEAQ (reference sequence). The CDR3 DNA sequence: TGTGCCAGCACCTTAGGGTCAGGGAATCAGCCCCAGCATTTT. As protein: CASTLGSGNQPQHF.

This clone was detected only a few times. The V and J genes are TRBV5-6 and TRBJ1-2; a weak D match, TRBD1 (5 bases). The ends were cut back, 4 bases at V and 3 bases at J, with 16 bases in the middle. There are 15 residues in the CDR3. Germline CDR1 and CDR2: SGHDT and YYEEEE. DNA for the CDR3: TGTGCCAGCAGCGAGGAGGGACGGTATTACTATGGCTACACCTTC. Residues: CASSEEGRYYYGYTF.

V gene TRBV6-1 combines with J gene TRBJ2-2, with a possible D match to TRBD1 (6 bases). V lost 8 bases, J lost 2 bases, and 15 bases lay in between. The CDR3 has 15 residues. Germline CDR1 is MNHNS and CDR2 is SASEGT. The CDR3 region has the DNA TGTGCCAGCCAGCAGGGGCCGTCAAACACCGGGGAGCTGTTTTTT. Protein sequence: CASQQGPSNTGELFF.

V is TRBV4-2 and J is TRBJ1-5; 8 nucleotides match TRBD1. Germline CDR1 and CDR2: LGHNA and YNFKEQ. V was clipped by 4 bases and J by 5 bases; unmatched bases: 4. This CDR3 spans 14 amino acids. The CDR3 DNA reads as TGTGCCAGCAGCCCTGGACAGGGCGATCAGCCCCAGCATTTT. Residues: CASSPGQGDQPQHF.

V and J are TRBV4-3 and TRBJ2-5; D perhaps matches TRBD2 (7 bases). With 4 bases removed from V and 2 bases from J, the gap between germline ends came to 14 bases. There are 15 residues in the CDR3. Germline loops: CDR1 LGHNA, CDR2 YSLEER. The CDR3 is CASSRLGGGQETQYF. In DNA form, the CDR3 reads TGCGCCAGCAGCCGTCTAGGGGGGGGGCAAGAGACCCAGTACTTC.

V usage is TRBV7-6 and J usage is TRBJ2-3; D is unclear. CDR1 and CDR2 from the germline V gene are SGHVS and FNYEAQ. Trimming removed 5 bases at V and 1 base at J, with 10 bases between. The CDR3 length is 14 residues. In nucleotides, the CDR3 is TGTGCCAGCAGCCCCCTCGGAGGCACAGATACGCAGTATTTT. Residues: CASSPLGGTDTQYF.

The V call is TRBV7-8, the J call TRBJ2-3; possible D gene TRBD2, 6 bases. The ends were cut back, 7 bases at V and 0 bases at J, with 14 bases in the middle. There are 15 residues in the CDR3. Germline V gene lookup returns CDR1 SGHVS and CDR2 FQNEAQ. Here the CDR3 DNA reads TGTGCCAGCACCCTCCGGGGGATTAGCACAGATACGCAGTATTTT. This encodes CASTLRGISTDTQYF.

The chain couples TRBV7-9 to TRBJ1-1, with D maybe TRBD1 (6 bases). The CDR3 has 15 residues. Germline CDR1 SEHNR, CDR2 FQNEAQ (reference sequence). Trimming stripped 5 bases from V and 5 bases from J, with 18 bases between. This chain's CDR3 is CASSLGGGEGTEAFF. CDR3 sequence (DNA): TGTGCCAGCAGCCTGGGAGGGGGGGAAGGTACTGAAGCTTTCTTT.

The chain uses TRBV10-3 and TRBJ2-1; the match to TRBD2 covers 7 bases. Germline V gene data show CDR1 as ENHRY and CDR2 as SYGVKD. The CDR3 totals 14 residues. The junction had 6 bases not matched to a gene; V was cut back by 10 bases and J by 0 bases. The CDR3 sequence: CATLLANSYNEQFF. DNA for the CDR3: TGTGCCACGCTACTAGCGAACTCCTACAATGAGCAGTTCTTC.

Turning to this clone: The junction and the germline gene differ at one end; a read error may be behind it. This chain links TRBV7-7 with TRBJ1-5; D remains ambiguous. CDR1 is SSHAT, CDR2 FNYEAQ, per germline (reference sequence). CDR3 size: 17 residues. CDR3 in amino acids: CASSLNKSPYYNQPQHF. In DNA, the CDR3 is TGTGCTAGCAGCTTAAATAAATCACCTTACTACAATCAGCCCCAGCATTTT.

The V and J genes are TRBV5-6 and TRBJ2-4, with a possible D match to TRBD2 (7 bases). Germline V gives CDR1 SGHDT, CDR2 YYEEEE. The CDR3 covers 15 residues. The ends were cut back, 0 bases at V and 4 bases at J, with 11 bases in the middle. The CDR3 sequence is CASSLARGAKNIQYF. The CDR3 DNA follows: TGTGCCAGCAGCTTGGCCCGGGGGGCGAAAAACATTCAGTACTTC.

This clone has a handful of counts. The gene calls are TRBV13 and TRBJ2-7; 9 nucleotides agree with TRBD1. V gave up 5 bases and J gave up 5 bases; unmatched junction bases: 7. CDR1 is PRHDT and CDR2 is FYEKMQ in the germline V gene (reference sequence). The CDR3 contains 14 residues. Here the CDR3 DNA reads TGTGCCAGCAGCGGGAGGACAGGGGCCAACGAGCAGTACTTC. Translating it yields CASSGRTGANEQYF.

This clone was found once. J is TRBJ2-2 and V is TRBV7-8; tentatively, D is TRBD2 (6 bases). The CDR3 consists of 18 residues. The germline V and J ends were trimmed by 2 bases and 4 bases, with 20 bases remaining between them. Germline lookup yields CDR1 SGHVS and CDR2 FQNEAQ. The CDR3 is CASSLTQLTRKLTGELFF. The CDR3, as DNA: TGTGCCAGCAGCTTAACTCAACTGACTAGAAAACTCACCGGGGAGCTGTTTTTT. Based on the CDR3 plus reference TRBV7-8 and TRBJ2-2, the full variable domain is GAGVSQSPRYKVAKRGQDVALRCDPISGHVSLFWYQQALGQGPEFLTYFQNEAQLDKSGLPSDRFFAERPEGSVSTLKIQRTQQEDSAVYLCASSLTQLTRKLTGELFFGEGSRLTVL.

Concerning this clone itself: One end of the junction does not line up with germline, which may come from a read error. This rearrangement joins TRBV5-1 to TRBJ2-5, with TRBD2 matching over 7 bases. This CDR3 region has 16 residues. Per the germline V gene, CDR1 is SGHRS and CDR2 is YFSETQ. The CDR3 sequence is CASSFPPAGVQGTQYF. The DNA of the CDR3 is TGCGCCAGCAGCTTCCCCCCGGCGGGGGTACAAGGGACCCAGTACTTC.

DNA for the CDR3: TGTGCCAGCAGCTTAAATACAGGGTCCAAAAACATTCAGTACTTC. Its translation: CASSLNTGSKNIQYF. V gene TRBV5-4 combines with J gene TRBJ2-4; a weak D match, TRBD1 (6 bases). The CDR3 has 15 residues. The ends were cut back, 2 bases at V and 2 bases at J, with 11 bases in the middle. CDR1 and CDR2 (germline): SGHNT, YYREEE (reference sequence).

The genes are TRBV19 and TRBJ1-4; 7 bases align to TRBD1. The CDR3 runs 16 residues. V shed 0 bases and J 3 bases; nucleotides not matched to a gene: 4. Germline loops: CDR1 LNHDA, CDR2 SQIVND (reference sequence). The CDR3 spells CASSIDRDRPNEKLFF. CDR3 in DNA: TGTGCCAGTAGTATAGATCGGGACAGACCTAATGAAAAACTGTTTTTT.

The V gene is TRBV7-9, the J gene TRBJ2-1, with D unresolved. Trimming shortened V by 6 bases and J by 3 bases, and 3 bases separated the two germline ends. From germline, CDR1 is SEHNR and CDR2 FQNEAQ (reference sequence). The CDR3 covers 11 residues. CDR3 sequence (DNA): TGTGCCAGCAGTCACTACAATGAGCAGTTCTTC. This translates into CASSHYNEQFF.

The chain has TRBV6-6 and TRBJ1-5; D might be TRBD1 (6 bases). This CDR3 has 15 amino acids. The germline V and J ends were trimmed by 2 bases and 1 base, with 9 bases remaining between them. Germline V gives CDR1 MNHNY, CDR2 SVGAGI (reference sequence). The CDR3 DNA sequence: TGTGCCAGCAGTTACCTGCAGGGGAGCAATCAGCCCCAGCATTTT. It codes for CASSYLQGSNQPQHF.

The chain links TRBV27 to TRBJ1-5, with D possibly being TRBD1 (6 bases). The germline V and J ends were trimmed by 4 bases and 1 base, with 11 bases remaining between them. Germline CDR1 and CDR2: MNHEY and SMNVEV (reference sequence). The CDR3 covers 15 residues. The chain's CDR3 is CASSWGGVSNQPQHF. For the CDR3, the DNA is TGTGCCAGCAGTTGGGGGGGCGTCAGCAATCAGCCCCAGCATTTT.

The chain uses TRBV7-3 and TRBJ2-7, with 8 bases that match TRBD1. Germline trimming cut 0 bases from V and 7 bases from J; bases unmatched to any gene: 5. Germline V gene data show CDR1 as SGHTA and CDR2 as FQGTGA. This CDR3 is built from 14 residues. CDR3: CASSLTTGESEQYF. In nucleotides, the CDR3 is TGTGCCAGCAGCTTAACGACAGGGGAGAGTGAGCAGTACTTC.

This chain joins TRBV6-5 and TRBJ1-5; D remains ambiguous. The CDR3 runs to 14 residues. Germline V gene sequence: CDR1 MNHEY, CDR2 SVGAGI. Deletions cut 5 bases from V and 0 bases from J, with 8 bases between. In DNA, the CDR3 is TGTGCCAGCAGTAAGTACGGTAGCAATCAGCCCCAGCATTTT. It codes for CASSKYGSNQPQHF.

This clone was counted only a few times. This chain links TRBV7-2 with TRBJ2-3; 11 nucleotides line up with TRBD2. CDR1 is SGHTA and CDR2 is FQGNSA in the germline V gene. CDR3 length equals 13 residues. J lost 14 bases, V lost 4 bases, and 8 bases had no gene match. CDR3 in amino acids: CASSSLAGGLLYF. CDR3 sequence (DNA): TGTGCCAGCAGCTCCCTAGCGGGAGGCCTACTGTATTTT.

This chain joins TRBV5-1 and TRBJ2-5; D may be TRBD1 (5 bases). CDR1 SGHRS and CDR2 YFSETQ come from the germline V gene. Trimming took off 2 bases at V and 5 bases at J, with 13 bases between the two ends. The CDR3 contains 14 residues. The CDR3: CASSFGRVQETQYF. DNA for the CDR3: TGCGCCAGCAGCTTCGGCAGGGTCCAGGAGACCCAGTACTTC.